This entry lists 20 T cell receptor beta chains sequenced from one sample in a study of blood T cell repertoires in COVID-19. Sequencing was performed with immunoSEQ multiplex PCR; in TCRdb, only in-frame clones are kept and a portion is missing. The sample gives 250,000 to 300,000 clones, 65% to 90% of which show up once; around 13% is in the top ten. Material: peripheral blood. Receptors were obtained from a woman in her 70s with COVID-19, enrolled during active disease.

The rearrangement joins TRBV20-1 to TRBJ2-2; 9 bases fit TRBD1. The CDR3 is made up of 17 amino acids. Germline CDR1 DFQATT, CDR2 SNEGSKA (reference sequence). With 3 bases clipped from V and 1 base from J, the junction kept 9 bases outside the gene matches. As DNA, the CDR3 is TGCAGTGCTAGTCCCATACAGGGGGCGCGGAACACCGGGGAGCTGTTTTTT. Translated: CSASPIQGARNTGELFF.

This chain connects TRBV9 to TRBJ2-3; 9 nucleotides align to TRBD1. The CDR3 covers 16 residues. The germline V gene encodes CDR1 SGDLS and CDR2 YYNGEE. J was trimmed by 1 base and V by 0 bases; bases with no gene match: 3. CDR3: CASSVGRTGGTDTQYF. The CDR3, as DNA: TGTGCCAGCAGCGTAGGGAGGACAGGGGGCACAGATACGCAGTATTTT.

This clone is labeled as medium-sized. The V call is TRBV5-1, the J call TRBJ2-2, with D possibly being TRBD2 (6 bases). Trimming stripped 0 bases from V and 7 bases from J, with 7 bases between. The CDR3 length is 13 residues. Germline V gives CDR1 SGHRS, CDR2 YFSETQ. The CDR3 sequence is CASSLVGGGELFF. The CDR3 DNA sequence: TGCGCCAGCAGCTTGGTGGGGGGCGGGGAGCTGTTTTTT.

The V call is TRBV4-1, the J call TRBJ1-2; D perhaps matches TRBD1 (5 bases). The CDR3 spans 12 residues. V was clipped by 4 bases and J by 9 bases, with 12 bases between them. Germline V gene lookup returns CDR1 MGHRA and CDR2 YSYEKL. CDR3 amino acids: CASSLYKGRYTF. The CDR3 DNA sequence: TGCGCCAGCAGCCTCTACAAGGGGCGCTACACCTTC.

Comments on this clone: This CDR3 is also generated by other DNA sequences in the sample. This chain joins TRBV6-5 and TRBJ1-2, with D possibly TRBD1 on 5 matching bases. Trimming shortened V by 5 bases and J by 4 bases, and 11 bases separated the two germline ends. This CDR3 is built from 13 residues. The germline V gene has CDR1 MNHEY and CDR2 SVGAGI. The CDR3, as DNA: TGTGCCAGCAGTCCAGACAGACCCTATGGCTACACCTTC. Translation: CASSPDRPYGYTF.

The gene calls are TRBV5-1 and TRBJ2-1; 12 positions match TRBD2. Germline-derived CDR1 and CDR2 are SGHRS and YFSETQ. The CDR3 length is 15 residues. Unmatched junction bases numbered 6, after V lost 1 base and J lost 10 bases. CDR3 coding DNA: TGCGCCAGCAGCTTGCTGGCTAGCGGGGGGGAGGAGCAGTTCTTC. This encodes CASSLLASGGEEQFF.

This clone was counted a single time. The chain employs TRBV29-1 and TRBJ2-4; 7 nucleotides agree with TRBD1. Per germline, CDR1 SQVTM and CDR2 ANQGSEA. The CDR3 loop spans 14 amino acids. The trim removed 0 bases at V and 7 bases at J, leaving 6 bases unmatched. CDR3 nucleotide sequence: TGCAGCGTTGAAGACGACAGGGAACTGAACATTCAGTACTTC. Amino acids: CSVEDDRELNIQYF.

The chain combines TRBV29-1 with TRBJ1-4, with 7 nucleotides matching TRBD1. The CDR3 has 12 amino acids. Losses at the gene ends were 6 bases for V and 6 bases for J; bases not matched to a gene: 4. Germline CDR1 SQVTM, CDR2 ANQGSEA. The CDR3 here is CSVVRGDEKLFF. CDR3 DNA sequence: TGCAGCGTGGTCAGGGGGGATGAAAAACTGTTTTTT.

The chain recombines TRBV7-9 with TRBJ1-1; a weak D match, TRBD1 (6 bases). The V gene's germline CDR1 is SEHNR and CDR2 FQNEAQ (reference sequence). The CDR3 spans 14 residues. Trimming took 3 bases from V and 1 from J, leaving 9 bases between them. CDR3: CASSFTQGNTEAFF. CDR3 sequence (DNA): TGTGCCAGCAGCTTTACACAGGGGAACACTGAAGCTTTCTTT.

V usage is TRBV11-2 and J usage is TRBJ2-3; 9 bases match TRBD2. Per germline, CDR1 SGHAT and CDR2 FQNNGV. This CDR3 has 16 residues. The V and J ends lost 1 base and 0 bases, in that order; junction bases with no gene match: 2. The CDR3 protein is CASSLGAGGSTDTQYF. For the CDR3, the DNA is TGTGCCAGCAGCTTAGGGGCGGGGGGGAGCACAGATACGCAGTATTTT.

V is TRBV3-1 (or the pseudogene TRBV3-2) and J is TRBJ1-1, with TRBD1 as a possible D gene (6 bases). This CDR3 contains 14 residues. The V gene lost 1 base and the J gene lost 10 bases, with 16 bases spanning the gap. Germline V gives CDR1 LGHDT, CDR2 YNNKEL (reference sequence). The CDR3 reads CASSQGTEGVGAFF. The CDR3 region has the DNA TGTGCCAGCAGCCAAGGGACAGAGGGTGTTGGAGCTTTCTTT.

This chain joins TRBV28 and TRBJ2-1, with D perhaps TRBD1 (6 bases). V was trimmed by 7 bases and J by 8 bases, leaving 15 bases between them. From germline, CDR1 is MDHEN and CDR2 SYDVKM. The CDR3 length is 13 residues. In nucleotides, the CDR3 is TGTGCCAGCAACCACAGGGTTAAGGATGAGCAGTTCTTC. It encodes CASNHRVKDEQFF.

The rearrangement joins TRBV28 to TRBJ1-2; D is undetermined. CDR3 size: 14 residues. Trimming pared 2 bases from V and 3 bases from J, leaving 10 bases between. The germline V gene has CDR1 MDHEN and CDR2 SYDVKM. CDR3: CASSLTLRDYGYTF. CDR3 bases: TGTGCCAGCAGTTTAACTCTCCGGGACTATGGCTACACCTTC.

V and J are TRBV5-4 and TRBJ2-5; the match to TRBD2 covers 9 bases. The CDR3 is 16 residues long. J lost 4 bases, V lost 4 bases, and 11 bases had no gene match. In germline, CDR1 is SGHNT, CDR2 YYREEE (reference sequence). The CDR3 protein is CASSNGASGGPETQYF. The CDR3 DNA sequence: TGTGCCAGCAGCAACGGGGCGAGCGGGGGGCCAGAGACCCAGTACTTC.

In its sample, this clone was seen a few times. V gene TRBV5-1 combines with J gene TRBJ1-3; 8 positions agree with TRBD1. Unmatched junction bases numbered 7, after V lost 4 bases and J lost 4 bases. The CDR3 sequence is 15 residues long. From germline, CDR1 is SGHRS and CDR2 YFSETQ. CDR3 nucleotide sequence: TGCGCCAGCAGCGCCGGACAGGGAGGAGGAAACACCATATATTTT. Encoded protein: CASSAGQGGGNTIYF.

The V gene is TRBV3-1 (or the pseudogene TRBV3-2), the J gene TRBJ2-7; D not resolved. This CDR3 contains 14 residues. Germline V gene data show CDR1 as LGHDT and CDR2 as YNNKEL (reference sequence). V was clipped by 1 base and J by 3 bases, with 10 bases between them. CDR3 sequence (DNA): TGTGCCAGCAGCCAAGGGCCCCCATACTACGAGCAGTACTTC. It codes for CASSQGPPYYEQYF.

This clone was seen more than once but under ten times. This rearrangement joins TRBV18 to TRBJ2-1; 7 bases map to TRBD1. The CDR3 is 14 amino acids. Trimming took 1 base from V and 5 from J; bases not matched to a gene: 2. Germline V gene sequence: CDR1 KGHSH, CDR2 LQKENI. CDR3 residues: CASSPQGADNEQFF. DNA of the CDR3: TGTGCCAGCTCACCACAGGGGGCAGACAATGAGCAGTTCTTC.

The gene calls are TRBV24-1 and TRBJ2-5, with TRBD1 matching over 11 bases. This CDR3 is 16 amino acids long. Trimming cost V 4 bases and J 4 bases; bases outside gene matches: 7. CDR1 KGHDR and CDR2 SFDVKD come from the germline V gene. The CDR3 bases are TGTGCCACCAGTGACCCCCGGACAGGGGGCTTAGAGACCCAGTACTTC. This encodes CATSDPRTGGLETQYF.

The V call is TRBV27, the J call TRBJ2-3; 7 bases are shared with TRBD2. This CDR3 has 15 amino acids. Germline-derived CDR1 and CDR2 are MNHEY and SMNVEV (reference sequence). V was pared by 1 base and J by 4 bases, with 5 bases of the junction left unmatched. The CDR3 loop is CASSLWGGSADTQYF. In DNA, the CDR3 is TGTGCCAGCAGTTTATGGGGGGGTAGCGCAGATACGCAGTATTTT.

The gene calls are TRBV27 and TRBJ1-1, with a possible D match to TRBD1 (6 bases). Trimming stripped 2 bases from V and 5 bases from J, with 12 bases between. Per germline, CDR1 MNHEY and CDR2 SMNVEV (reference sequence). This CDR3 is 14 amino acids long. CDR3 in DNA: TGTGCCAGCAGTTTAATGGGGGCTGGGACTGAAGCTTTCTTT. This translates into CASSLMGAGTEAFF.